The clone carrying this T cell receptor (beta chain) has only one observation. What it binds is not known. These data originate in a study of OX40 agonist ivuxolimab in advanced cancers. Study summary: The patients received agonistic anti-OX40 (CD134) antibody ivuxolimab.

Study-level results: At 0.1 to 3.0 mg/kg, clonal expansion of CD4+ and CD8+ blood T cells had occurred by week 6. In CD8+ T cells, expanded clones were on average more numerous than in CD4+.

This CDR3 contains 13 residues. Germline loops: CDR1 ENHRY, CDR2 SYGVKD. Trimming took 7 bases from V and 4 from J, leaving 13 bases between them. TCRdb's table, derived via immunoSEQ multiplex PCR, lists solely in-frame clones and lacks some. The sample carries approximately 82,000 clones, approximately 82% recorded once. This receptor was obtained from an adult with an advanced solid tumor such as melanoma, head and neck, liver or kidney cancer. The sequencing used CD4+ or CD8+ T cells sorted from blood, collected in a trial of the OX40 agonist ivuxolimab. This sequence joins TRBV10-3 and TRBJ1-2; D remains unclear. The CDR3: CAITQSERYGYTF. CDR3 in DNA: TGTGCCATCACCCAATCAGAGCGCTATGGCTACACCTTC.